Each of the 18 T cell receptor beta chains below was sequenced from the same sample in a study of preoperative IRX-2 immunotherapy in early breast cancer. Assay: immunoSEQ multiplex PCR; the TCRdb copy retains only in-frame clones and omits some. The top ten clones hold about 2% of a sample with 20,000 to 30,000 clones, 75% to 80% of them seen once. Treatment defined: preoperative locoregional IRX-2 cytokine immunotherapy. The sample consisted of lymph node tissue, taken before IRX-2 immunotherapy. The receptor source for this set is a human donor with breast cancer.

This clone was counted a few times. This chain connects TRBV11-3 to TRBJ2-5; TRBD2 might be the D (6 bases). Germline CDR1 and CDR2: SGHNT and YENEEA. The CDR3 length is 14 residues. The ends were cut back, 5 bases at V and 4 bases at J, with 14 bases in the middle. The CDR3 bases are TGTGCCAGCAGCCAAGTAGCGGCAAGAGAGACCCAGTACTTC. This translates into CASSQVAARETQYF.

The V gene is TRBV6-8, the J gene TRBJ2-5, with D hard to call. V dropped 4 bases and J dropped 2 bases, with 8 bases sitting between them. The germline CDR1 and CDR2 sequences are MNHGY and SAAAGT. The CDR3 length is 13 residues. The CDR3 region has the DNA TGTGCCAGCAGTTCGGTCAGACAAGAGACCCAGTACTTC. Translated: CASSSVRQETQYF.

The V and J genes are TRBV19 and TRBJ2-1; D is unclear. The CDR3 totals 15 residues. The ends were cut back, 3 bases at V and 7 bases at J, with 16 bases in the middle. Germline assignment: CDR1 LNHDA and CDR2 SQIVND (reference sequence). The CDR3 spells CASSIPPASLNEQFF. In nucleotides, the CDR3 is TGTGCCAGTAGTATTCCCCCCGCTAGTCTAAATGAGCAGTTCTTC.

This clone was detected only a few times. The rearrangement joins TRBV16 to TRBJ1-5, with 7 bases identical to TRBD1. The CDR3 is made up of 13 amino acids. The ends lost 4 bases at V and 6 bases at J; junction bases unmatched: 3. Germline lookup yields CDR1 KGHSY and CDR2 FQNENV. The CDR3 here is CASSRQGGQPQHF. The DNA for the CDR3 is TGTGCCAGCAGCCGACAGGGAGGTCAGCCCCAGCATTTT.

The chain employs TRBV18 and TRBJ2-1, with 10 positions matching TRBD2. From germline, CDR1 is KGHSH and CDR2 LQKENI. Trimming took 1 base from V and 2 from J; bases not matched to a gene: 5. The CDR3 has 17 amino acids. This CDR3 reads CASSPLTSGATYNEQFF. CDR3 nucleotides: TGTGCCAGCTCACCACTAACTAGCGGGGCAACCTACAATGAGCAGTTCTTC.

The chain employs TRBV18 and TRBJ1-2, with D possibly TRBD1 on 5 matching bases. Trimming removed 3 bases from V and 3 bases from J, with 14 bases in between. This CDR3 contains 15 residues. Germline-derived CDR1 and CDR2 are KGHSH and LQKENI. The CDR3 bases are TGTGCCAGCTCACCCATCATGAGAGGGGACTATGGCTACACCTTC. Protein product: CASSPIMRGDYGYTF.

The chain is built from TRBV6-8 and TRBJ2-2; D tentatively reads TRBD1 or TRBD2 (6 bases each). Per the germline V gene, CDR1 is MNHGY and CDR2 is SAAAGT. Between the trimmed V and J ends, which lost 10 bases and 3 bases, there was a span of 15 bases. This CDR3 is 14 amino acids long. The CDR3 region has the DNA TGTGCCACAGGTCGGGGGCTCGACACCGGGGAGCTGTTTTTT. It translates to CATGRGLDTGELFF.

The J gene is TRBJ1-3, the V gene TRBV11-3; possible D gene TRBD1, 5 bases. There are 15 residues in the CDR3. Germline CDR1 reads SGHNT; CDR2 reads YENEEA. Trimming removed 2 bases at V and 0 bases at J, with 8 bases between. The CDR3 protein is CASSLSQGSGNTIYF. The CDR3 nucleotides read TGTGCCAGCAGCTTATCCCAGGGCTCTGGAAACACCATATATTTT.

The rearrangement links TRBV10-2 to TRBJ2-2, with 7 bases that match TRBD2. Germline V gene sequence: CDR1 WSHSY, CDR2 SAAADI. The CDR3 length is 15 residues. After removal of 5 bases from V and 6 bases from J, the junction contained 9 bases not matched to a gene. Here the CDR3 DNA reads TGCGCCAGCAGTCTACAAACTAGCGCGGCCGGGGAGCTGTTTTTT. It yields the protein CASSLQTSAAGELFF.

The chain is built from TRBV29-1 and TRBJ2-7; TRBD2 aligns across 7 bases. Germline CDR1 reads SQVTM; CDR2 reads ANQGSEA. V shed 0 bases, J shed 4 bases, and the junction held 9 bases outside the gene matches. The CDR3 runs 15 residues. This chain's CDR3 is CSVEDSRYGRYEQYF. The CDR3 bases are TGCAGCGTTGAAGATTCTAGATACGGGAGGTACGAGCAGTACTTC.

V is TRBV6-8 and J is TRBJ2-2, with 15 nucleotides matching TRBD2. Germline V lookup: CDR1 MNHGY, CDR2 SAAAGT. The CDR3 has 17 residues. The V gene end was trimmed by 6 bases and the J gene end by 7 bases; junction bases not matched to a gene: 9. The CDR3 bases are TGTGCCAGCAGCCGTGGACTAGCGGGGGGGCTAATCGGGGAGCTGTTTTTT. Protein sequence: CASSRGLAGGLIGELFF.

A note on this clone: A junction end diverges from the germline sequence, so it may reflect a read error. V usage is TRBV6-8 and J usage is TRBJ1-5; D remains ambiguous. Looked up from germline, CDR1 is MNHGY and CDR2 is SAAAGT. The CDR3 extends over 13 amino acids. CDR3 in amino acids: CAISIGSNQPQHF. CDR3 sequence (DNA): TGTGCCATCAGTATAGGGTCCAATCAGCCCCAGCATTTT.

The rearrangement uses TRBV28 and TRBJ2-7; D unclear. This CDR3 has 13 residues. The germline V gene has CDR1 MDHEN and CDR2 SYDVKM. Trimming cost V 8 bases and J 0 bases, with 11 bases left between them. The CDR3 nucleotides are TGTGCCAGCTTGGACCTGAGCTCCTACGAGCAGTACTTC. Its translation is CASLDLSSYEQYF. Drawing the rest from reference TRBV28 and TRBJ2-7, the complete variable domain is DVKVTQSSRYLVKRTGEKVFLECVQDMDHENMFWYRQDPGLGLRLIYFSYDVKMKEKGDIPEGYSVSREKKERFSLILESASTNQTSMYLCASLDLSSYEQYFGPGTRLTVT.

This sequence joins TRBV19 and TRBJ1-6; D not certain. The germline V gene encodes CDR1 LNHDA and CDR2 SQIVND (reference sequence). CDR3 length: 16 amino acids. The V gene lost 1 base and the J gene lost 7 bases, with 14 bases spanning the gap. In DNA form, the CDR3 reads TGTGCCAGTAGTATAGGCGGGGTGCTTGGGAATTCACCCCTCCACTTT. It encodes CASSIGGVLGNSPLHF. Looking up the rest from reference TRBV19 and TRBJ1-6 gives the full variable domain: DGGITQSPKYLFRKEGQNVTLSCEQNLNHDAMYWYRQDPGQGLRLIYYSQIVNDFQKGDIAEGYSVSREKKESFPLTVTSAQKNPTAFYLCASSIGGVLGNSPLHFGNGTRLTVT.

The rearrangement joins TRBV15 to TRBJ2-1; 12 positions agree with TRBD1. Trimming at V came to 2 bases and at J to 10 bases, leaving 6 bases not matched to a gene. From germline, CDR1 is LNHNV and CDR2 YYDKDF (reference sequence). The CDR3 is made up of 15 amino acids. CDR3 region: CATSRPGQGAREQFF. CDR3 DNA: TGTGCCACCAGCAGACCGGGACAGGGGGCACGGGAGCAGTTCTTC.

This sequence joins TRBV6-8 and TRBJ1-2; 9 positions agree with TRBD1. CDR1 is MNHGY, CDR2 SAAAGT, per germline. There are 16 residues in the CDR3. The junction had 11 bases not matched to a gene; V was cut back by 4 bases and J by 5 bases. The DNA for the CDR3 is TGTGCCAGCAGTTTCTCCTCCGGGACAGGGCTTTATGGCTACACCTTC. This translates into CASSFSSGTGLYGYTF.

The chain recombines TRBV6-8 with TRBJ1-6; a possible D gene is TRBD1 (5 bases). Per the germline V gene, CDR1 is MNHGY and CDR2 is SAAAGT. The CDR3 extends over 14 amino acids. V was shortened by 4 bases and J by 10 bases, with 14 bases between the two germline ends. The CDR3 spells CASSFQGDGSPLHF. CDR3 sequence (DNA): TGTGCCAGCAGTTTCCAGGGCGACGGATCACCCCTCCACTTT.

This clone was observed a few times. The chain combines TRBV5-1 with TRBJ1-4; the D is unclear. Trimming cost V 2 bases and J 5 bases, with 10 bases left between them. Germline CDR1 SGHRS, CDR2 YFSETQ. The CDR3 is 14 amino acids. CDR3: CASSFVAGNEKLFF. CDR3 sequence (DNA): TGCGCCAGCAGCTTCGTGGCCGGCAATGAAAAACTGTTTTTT.